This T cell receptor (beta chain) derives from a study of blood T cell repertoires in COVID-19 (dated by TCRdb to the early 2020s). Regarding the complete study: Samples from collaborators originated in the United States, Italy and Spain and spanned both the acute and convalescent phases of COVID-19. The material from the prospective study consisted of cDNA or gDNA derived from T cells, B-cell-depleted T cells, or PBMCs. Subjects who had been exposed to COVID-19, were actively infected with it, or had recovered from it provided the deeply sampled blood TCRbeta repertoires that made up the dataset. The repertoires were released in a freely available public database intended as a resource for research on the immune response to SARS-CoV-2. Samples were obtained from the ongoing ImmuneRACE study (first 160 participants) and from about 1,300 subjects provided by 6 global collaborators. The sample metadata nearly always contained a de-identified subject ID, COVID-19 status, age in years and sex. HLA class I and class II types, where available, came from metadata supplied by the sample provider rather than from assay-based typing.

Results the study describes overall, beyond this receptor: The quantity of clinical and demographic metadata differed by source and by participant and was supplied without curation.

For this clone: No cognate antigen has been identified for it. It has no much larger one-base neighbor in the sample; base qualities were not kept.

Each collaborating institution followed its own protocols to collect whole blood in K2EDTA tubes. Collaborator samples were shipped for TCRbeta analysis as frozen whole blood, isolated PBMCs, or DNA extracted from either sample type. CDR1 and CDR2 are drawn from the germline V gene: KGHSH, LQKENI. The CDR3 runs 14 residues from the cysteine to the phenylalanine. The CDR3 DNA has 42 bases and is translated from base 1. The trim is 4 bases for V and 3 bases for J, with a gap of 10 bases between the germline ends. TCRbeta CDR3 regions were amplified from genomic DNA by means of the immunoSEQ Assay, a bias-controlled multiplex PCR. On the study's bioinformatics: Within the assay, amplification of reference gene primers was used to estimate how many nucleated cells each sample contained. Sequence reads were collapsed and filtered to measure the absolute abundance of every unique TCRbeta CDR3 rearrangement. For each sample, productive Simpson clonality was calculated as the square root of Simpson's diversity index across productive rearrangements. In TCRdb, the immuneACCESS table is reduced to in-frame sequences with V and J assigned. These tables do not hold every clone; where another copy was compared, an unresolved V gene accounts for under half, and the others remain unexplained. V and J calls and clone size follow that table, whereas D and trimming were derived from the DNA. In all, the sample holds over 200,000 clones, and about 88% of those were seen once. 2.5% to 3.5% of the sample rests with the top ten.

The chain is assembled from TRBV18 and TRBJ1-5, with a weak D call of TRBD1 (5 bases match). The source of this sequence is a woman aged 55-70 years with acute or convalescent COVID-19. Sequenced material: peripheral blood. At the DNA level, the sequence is TGTGCCAGCTCACTTACAGGACCCAATCAGCCCCAGCATTTT. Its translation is CASSLTGPNQPQHF.